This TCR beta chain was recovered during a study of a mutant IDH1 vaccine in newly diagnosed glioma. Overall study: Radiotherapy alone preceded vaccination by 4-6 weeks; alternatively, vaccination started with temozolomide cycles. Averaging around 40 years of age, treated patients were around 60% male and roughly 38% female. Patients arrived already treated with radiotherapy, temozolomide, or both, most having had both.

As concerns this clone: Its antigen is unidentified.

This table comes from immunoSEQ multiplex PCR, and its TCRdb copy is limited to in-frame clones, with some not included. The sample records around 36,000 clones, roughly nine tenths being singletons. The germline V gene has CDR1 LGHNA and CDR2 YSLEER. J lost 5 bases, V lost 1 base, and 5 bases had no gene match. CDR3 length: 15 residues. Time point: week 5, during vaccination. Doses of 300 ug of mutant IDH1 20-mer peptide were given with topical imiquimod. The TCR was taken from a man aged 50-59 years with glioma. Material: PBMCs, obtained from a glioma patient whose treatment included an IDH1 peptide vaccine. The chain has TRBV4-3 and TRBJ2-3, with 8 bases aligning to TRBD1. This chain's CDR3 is CASSQGRGRIDTQYF. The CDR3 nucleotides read TGCGCCAGCAGCCAAGGCAGGGGGCGCATAGATACGCAGTATTTT.